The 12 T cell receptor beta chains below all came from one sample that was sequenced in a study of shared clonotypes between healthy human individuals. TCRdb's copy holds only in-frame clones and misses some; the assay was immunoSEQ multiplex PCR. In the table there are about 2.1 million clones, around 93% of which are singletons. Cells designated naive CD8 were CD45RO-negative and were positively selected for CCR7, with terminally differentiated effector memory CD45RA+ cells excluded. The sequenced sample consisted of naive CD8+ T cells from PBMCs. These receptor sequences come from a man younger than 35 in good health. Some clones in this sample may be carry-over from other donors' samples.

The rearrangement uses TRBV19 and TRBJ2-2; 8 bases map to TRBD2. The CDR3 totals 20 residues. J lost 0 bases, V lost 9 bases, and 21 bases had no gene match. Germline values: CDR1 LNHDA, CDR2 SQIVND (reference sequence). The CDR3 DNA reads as TGTGCCAGCGCCCTCATCCCCATAGCGGGATACCTAACGAACACCGGGGAGCTGTTTTTT. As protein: CASALIPIAGYLTNTGELFF.

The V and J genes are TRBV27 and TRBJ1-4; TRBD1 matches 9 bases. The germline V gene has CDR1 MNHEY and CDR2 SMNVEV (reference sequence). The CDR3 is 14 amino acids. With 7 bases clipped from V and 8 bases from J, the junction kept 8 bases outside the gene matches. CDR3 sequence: CASTGTGSMEKLFF. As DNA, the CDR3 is TGTGCCAGCACCGGGACAGGGTCTATGGAAAAACTGTTTTTT.

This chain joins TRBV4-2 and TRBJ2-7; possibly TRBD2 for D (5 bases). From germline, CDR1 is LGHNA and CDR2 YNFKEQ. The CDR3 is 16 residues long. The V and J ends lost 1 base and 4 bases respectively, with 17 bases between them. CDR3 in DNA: TGTGCCAGCAGCCAAGGGCCTCTGGAGGTCGGATACGAGCAGTACTTC. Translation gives CASSQGPLEVGYEQYF.

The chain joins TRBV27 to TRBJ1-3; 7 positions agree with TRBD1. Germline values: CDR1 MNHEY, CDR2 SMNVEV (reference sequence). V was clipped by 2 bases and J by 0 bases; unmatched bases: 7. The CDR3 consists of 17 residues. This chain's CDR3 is CASSLRAGGDSGNTIYF. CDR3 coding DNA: TGTGCCAGCAGTTTACGGGCAGGGGGTGACTCTGGAAACACCATATATTTT.

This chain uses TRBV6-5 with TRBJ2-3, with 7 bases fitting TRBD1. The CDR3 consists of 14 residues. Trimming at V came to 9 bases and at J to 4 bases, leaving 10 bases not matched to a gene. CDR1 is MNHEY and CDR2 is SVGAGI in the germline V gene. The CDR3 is CASSLRGSPDTQYF. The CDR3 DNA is TGTGCCAGTTCGCTCAGGGGGAGCCCAGATACGCAGTATTTT.

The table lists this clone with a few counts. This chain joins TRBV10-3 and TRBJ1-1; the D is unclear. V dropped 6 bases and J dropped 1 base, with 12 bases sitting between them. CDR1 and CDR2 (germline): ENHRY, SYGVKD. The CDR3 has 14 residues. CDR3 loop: CAIRGDMPNTEAFF. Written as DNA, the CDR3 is TGTGCCATCAGGGGAGACATGCCGAACACTGAAGCTTTCTTT.

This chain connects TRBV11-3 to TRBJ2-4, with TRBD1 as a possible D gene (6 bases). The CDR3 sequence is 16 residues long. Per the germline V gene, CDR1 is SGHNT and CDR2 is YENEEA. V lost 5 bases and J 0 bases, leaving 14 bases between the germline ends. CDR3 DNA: TGTGCCAGCAGCGGGAAGGGGGAACTAGCCAAAAACATTCAGTACTTC. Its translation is CASSGKGELAKNIQYF. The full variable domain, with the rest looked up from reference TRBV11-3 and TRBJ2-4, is EAGVVQSPRYKIIEKKQPVAFWCNPISGHNTLYWYLQNLGQGPELLIRYENEEAVDDSQLPKDRFSAERLKGVDSTLKIQPAELGDSAVYLCASSGKGELAKNIQYFGAGTRLSVL.

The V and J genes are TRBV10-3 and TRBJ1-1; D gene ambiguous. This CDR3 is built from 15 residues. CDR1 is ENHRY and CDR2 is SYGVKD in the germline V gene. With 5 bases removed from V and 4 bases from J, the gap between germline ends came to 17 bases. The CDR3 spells CAISRSSSSGTEAFF. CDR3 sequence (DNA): TGTGCCATCAGTCGGTCATCATCATCAGGCACTGAAGCTTTCTTT.

CDR3 loop: CASSVVGAGGETQYF. The CDR3 DNA is TGTGCCAGCAGCGTAGTTGGAGCGGGAGGGGAGACCCAGTACTTC. This chain joins TRBV9 and TRBJ2-5; 10 nucleotides agree with TRBD2. Germline V lookup: CDR1 SGDLS, CDR2 YYNGEE. Losses at the gene ends were 0 bases for V and 5 bases for J; bases not matched to a gene: 4. CDR3 length: 15 residues.

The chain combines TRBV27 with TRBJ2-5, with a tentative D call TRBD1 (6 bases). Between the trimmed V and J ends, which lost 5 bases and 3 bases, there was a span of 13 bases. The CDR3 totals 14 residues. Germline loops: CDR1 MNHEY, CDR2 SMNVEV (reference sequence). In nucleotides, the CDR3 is TGTGCCAGCAGTAAGGACAGCCAAGAAGAGACCCAGTACTTC. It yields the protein CASSKDSQEETQYF.

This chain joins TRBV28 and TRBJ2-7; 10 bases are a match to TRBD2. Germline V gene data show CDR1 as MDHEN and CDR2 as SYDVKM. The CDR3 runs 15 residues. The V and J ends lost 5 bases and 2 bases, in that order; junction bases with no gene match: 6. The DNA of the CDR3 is TGTGCCAGCAGTGGGACTAGCGAGACTACCTACGAGCAGTACTTC. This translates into CASSGTSETTYEQYF. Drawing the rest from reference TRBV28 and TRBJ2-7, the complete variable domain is DVKVTQSSRYLVKRTGEKVFLECVQDMDHENMFWYRQDPGLGLRLIYFSYDVKMKEKGDIPEGYSVSREKKERFSLILESASTNQTSMYLCASSGTSETTYEQYFGPGTRLTVT.

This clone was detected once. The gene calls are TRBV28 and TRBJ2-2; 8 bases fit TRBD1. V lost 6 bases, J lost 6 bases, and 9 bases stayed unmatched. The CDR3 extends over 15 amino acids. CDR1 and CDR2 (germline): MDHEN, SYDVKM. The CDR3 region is CASRMGAGGSGELFF. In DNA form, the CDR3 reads TGTGCCAGCAGGATGGGGGCAGGGGGCTCCGGGGAGCTGTTTTTT.